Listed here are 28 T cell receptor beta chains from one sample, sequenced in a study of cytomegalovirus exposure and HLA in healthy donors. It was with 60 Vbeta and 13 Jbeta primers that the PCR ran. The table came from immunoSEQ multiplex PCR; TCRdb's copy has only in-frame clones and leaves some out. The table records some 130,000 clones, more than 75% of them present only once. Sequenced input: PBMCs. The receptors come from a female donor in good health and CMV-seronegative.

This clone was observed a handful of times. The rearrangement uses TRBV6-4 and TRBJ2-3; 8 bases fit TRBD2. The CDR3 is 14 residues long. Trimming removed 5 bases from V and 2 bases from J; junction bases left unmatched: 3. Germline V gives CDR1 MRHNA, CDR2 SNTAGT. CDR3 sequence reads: CASSKAGATDTQYF. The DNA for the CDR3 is TGTGCCAGCAGTAAAGCGGGAGCCACAGATACGCAGTATTTT.

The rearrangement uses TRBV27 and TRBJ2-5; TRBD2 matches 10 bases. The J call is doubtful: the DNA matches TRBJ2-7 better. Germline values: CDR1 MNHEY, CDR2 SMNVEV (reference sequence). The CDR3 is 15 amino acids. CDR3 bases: TGTGCCAGCAGTTTAAATGGACTAGCGGCCTACGAGCAGTACTTC. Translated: CASSLNGLAAYEQYF.

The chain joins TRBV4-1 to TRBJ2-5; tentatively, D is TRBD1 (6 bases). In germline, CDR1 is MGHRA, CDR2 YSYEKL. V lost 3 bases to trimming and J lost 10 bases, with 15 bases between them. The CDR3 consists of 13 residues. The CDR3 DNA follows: TGCGCCAGCAGCCAGGGGGCCAGGCCAGACCAGTACTTC. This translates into CASSQGARPDQYF.

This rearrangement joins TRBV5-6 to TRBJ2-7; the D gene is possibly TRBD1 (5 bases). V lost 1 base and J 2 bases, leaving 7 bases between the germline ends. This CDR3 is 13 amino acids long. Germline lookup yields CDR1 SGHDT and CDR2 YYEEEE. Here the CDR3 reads CASSLKTAYEQYF. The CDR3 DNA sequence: TGTGCCAGCAGCTTGAAGACAGCCTACGAGCAGTACTTC. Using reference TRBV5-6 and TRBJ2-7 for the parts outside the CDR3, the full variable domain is DAGVTQSPTHLIKTRGQQVTLRCSPKSGHDTVSWYQQALGQGPQFIFQYYEEEERQRGNFPDRFSGHQFPNYSSELNVNALLLGDSALYLCASSLKTAYEQYFGPGTRLTVT.

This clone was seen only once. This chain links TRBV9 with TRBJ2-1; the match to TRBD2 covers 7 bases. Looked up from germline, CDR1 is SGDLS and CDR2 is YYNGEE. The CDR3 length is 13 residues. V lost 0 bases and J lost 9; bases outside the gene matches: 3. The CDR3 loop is CASSVGGGGEQFF. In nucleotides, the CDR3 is TGTGCCAGCAGCGTAGGCGGGGGAGGTGAGCAGTTCTTC.

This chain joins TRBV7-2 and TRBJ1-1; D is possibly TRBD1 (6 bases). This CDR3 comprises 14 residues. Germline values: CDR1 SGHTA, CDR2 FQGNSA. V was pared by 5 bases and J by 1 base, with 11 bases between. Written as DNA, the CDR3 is TGTGCCAGCAGCACAGGGCCAGGGAACACTGAAGCTTTCTTT. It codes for CASSTGPGNTEAFF.

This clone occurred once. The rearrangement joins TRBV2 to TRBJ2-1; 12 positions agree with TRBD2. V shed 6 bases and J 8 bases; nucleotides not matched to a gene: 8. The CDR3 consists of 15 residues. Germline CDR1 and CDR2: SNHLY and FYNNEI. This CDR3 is CASRELAGGVYEQFF. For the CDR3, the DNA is TGTGCCAGCAGGGAACTAGCGGGAGGAGTCTATGAGCAGTTCTTC.

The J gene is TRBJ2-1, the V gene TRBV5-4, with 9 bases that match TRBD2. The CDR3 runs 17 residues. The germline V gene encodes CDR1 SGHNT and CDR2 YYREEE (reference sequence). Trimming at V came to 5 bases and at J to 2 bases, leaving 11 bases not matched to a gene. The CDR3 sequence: CASRWASGTMTYNEQFF. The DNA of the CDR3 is TGTGCCAGCAGGTGGGCTAGCGGGACGATGACCTACAATGAGCAGTTCTTC. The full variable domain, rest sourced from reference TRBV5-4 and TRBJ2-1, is ETGVTQSPTHLIKTRGQQVTLRCSSQSGHNTVSWYQQALGQGPQFIFQYYREEENGRGNFPPRFSGLQFPNYSSELNVNALELDDSALYLCASRWASGTMTYNEQFFGPGTRLTVL.

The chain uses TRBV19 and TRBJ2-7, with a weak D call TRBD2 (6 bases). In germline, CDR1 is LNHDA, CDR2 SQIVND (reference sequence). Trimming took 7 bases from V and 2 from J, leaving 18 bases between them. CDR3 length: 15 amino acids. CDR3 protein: CASKREGTGTYEQYF. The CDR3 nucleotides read TGTGCCAGTAAAAGGGAAGGGACTGGGACCTACGAGCAGTACTTC.

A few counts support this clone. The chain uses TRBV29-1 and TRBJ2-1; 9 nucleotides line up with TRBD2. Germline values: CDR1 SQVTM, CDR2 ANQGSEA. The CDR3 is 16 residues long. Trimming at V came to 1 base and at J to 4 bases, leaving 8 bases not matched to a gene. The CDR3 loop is CSVEGVLAGPYNEQFF. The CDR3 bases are TGCAGCGTTGAAGGGGTACTAGCGGGCCCATACAATGAGCAGTTCTTC.

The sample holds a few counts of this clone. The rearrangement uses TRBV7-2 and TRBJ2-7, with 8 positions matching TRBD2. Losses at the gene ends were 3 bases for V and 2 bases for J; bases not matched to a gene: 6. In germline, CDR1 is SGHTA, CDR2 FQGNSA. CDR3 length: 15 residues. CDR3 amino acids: CASSFLAGRTYEQYF. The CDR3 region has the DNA TGTGCCAGCAGCTTCTTAGCGGGACGGACCTACGAGCAGTACTTC.

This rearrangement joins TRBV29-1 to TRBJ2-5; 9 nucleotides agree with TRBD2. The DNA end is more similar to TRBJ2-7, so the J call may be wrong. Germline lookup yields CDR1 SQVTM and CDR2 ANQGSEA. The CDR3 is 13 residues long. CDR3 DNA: TGCAGCGGGGTGGCGGGAGGGTCCGACGAGCAGTACTTC. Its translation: CSGVAGGSDEQYF.

This chain's CDR3 is CASSWGQGHTGELFF. CDR3 bases: TGCGCCAGCAGCTGGGGACAGGGGCACACCGGGGAGCTGTTTTTT. The chain links TRBV5-1 to TRBJ2-2; TRBD1 matches at 10 bases. CDR1 and CDR2 from the germline V gene are SGHRS and YFSETQ. The CDR3 sequence is 15 residues long. After removal of 3 bases from V and 3 bases from J, the junction contained 2 bases not matched to a gene.

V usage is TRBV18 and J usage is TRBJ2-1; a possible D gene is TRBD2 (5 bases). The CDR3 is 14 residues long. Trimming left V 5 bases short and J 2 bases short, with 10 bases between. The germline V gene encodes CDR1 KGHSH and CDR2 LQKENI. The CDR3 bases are TGTGCCAGCTCAAATAGCGTCGCCTACAATGAGCAGTTCTTC. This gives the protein CASSNSVAYNEQFF. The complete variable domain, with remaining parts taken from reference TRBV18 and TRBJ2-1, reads NAGVMQNPRHLVRRRGQEARLRCSPMKGHSHVYWYRQLPEEGLKFMVYLQKENIIDESGMPKERFSAEFPKEGPSILRIQQVVRGDSAAYFCASSNSVAYNEQFFGPGTRLTVL.

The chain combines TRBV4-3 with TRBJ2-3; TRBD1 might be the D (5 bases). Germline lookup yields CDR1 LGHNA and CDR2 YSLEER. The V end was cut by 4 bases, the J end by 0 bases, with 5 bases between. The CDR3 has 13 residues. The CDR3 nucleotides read TGCGCCAGCAGCCGGGGCAGCACAGATACGCAGTATTTT. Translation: CASSRGSTDTQYF.

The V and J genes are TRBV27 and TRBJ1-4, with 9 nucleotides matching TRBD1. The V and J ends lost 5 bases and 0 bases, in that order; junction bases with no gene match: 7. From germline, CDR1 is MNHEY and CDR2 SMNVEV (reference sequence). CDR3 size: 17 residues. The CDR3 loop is CASSRGQGDPTNEKLFF. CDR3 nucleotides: TGTGCCAGCAGTCGGGGACAGGGAGACCCAACTAATGAAAAACTGTTTTTT.

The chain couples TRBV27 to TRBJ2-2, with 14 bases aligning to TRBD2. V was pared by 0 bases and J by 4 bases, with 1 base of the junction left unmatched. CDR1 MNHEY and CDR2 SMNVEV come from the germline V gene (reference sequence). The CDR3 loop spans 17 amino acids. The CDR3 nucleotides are TGTGCCAGCAGTTTATCGGGACTAGCGGGAGCCACCGGGGAGCTGTTTTTT. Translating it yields CASSLSGLAGATGELFF.

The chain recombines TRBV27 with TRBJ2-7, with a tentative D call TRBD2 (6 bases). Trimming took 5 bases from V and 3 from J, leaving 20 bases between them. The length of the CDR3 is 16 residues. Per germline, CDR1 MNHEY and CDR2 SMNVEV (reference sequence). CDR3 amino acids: CASSPSPGGWGYEQYF. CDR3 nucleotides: TGTGCCAGCAGTCCCTCCCCTGGGGGGTGGGGCTACGAGCAGTACTTC.

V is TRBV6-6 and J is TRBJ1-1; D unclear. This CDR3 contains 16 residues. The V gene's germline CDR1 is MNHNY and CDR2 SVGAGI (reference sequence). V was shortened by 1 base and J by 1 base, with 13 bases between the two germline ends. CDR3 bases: TGTGCCAGCAGTTACTTTCCGGGAGGAGGGAACACTGAAGCTTTCTTT. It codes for CASSYFPGGGNTEAFF.

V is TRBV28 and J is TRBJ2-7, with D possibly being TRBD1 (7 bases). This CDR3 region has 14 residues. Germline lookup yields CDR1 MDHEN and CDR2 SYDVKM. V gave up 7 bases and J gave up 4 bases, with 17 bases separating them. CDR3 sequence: CASKGAGQMYEQYF. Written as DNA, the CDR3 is TGTGCCAGCAAAGGGGCGGGACAGATGTACGAGCAGTACTTC.

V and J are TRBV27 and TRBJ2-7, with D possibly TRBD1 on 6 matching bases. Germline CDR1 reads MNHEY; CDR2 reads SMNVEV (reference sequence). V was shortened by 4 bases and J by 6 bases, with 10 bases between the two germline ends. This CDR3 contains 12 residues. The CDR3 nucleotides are TGTGCCAGCAGTTCGAGGACAGCCGAGCAGTACTTC. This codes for CASSSRTAEQYF.

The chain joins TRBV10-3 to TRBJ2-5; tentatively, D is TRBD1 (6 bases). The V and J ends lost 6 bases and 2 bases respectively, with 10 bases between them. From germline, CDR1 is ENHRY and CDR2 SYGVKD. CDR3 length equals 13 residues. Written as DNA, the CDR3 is TGTGCCATCAGGGGGACATCTCAAGAGACCCAGTACTTC. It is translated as CAIRGTSQETQYF.

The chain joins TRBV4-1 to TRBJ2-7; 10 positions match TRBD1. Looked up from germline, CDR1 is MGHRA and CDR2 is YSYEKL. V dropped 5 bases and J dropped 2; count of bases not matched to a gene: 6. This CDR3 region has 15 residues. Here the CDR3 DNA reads TGCGCCAGCAGCGCTGGGACAGGGGAGACCTACGAGCAGTACTTC. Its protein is CASSAGTGETYEQYF.

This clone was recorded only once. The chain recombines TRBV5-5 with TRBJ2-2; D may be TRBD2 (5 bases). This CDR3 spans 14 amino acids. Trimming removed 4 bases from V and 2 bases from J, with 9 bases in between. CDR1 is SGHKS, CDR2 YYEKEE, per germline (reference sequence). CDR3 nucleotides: TGTGCCAGCAGCGTCCGGGGAAACACCGGGGAGCTGTTTTTT. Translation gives CASSVRGNTGELFF.

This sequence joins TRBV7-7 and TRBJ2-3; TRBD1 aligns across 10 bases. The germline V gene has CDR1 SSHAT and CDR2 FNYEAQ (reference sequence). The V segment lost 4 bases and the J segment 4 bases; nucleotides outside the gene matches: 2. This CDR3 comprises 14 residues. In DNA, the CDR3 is TGTGCCAGCAGCTCGGGACAGGGGCCAGATACGCAGTATTTT. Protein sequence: CASSSGQGPDTQYF.

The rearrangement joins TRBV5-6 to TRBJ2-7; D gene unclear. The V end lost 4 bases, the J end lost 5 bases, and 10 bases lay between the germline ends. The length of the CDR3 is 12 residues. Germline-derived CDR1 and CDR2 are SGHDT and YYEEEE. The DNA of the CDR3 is TGTGCCAGCAGCCGAGGCTTAGACGAGCAGTACTTC. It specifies CASSRGLDEQYF.

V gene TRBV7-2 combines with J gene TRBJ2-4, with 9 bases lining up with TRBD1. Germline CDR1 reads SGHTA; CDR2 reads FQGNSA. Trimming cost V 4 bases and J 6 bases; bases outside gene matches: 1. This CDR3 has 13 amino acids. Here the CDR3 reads CASSSGQGNIQYF. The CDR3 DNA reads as TGTGCCAGCAGCTCGGGACAGGGAAACATTCAGTACTTC.

The CDR3 loop is CASSLRGGAPYGYTF. Here the CDR3 DNA reads TGTGCCAGCAGCTTAAGGGGGGGGGCCCCTTATGGCTACACCTTC. This rearrangement joins TRBV9 to TRBJ1-2; D perhaps matches TRBD1 (6 bases). This CDR3 is 15 amino acids long. V was pared by 4 bases and J by 5 bases, with 18 bases between. Germline V lookup: CDR1 SGDLS, CDR2 YYNGEE.